The clone carrying this T cell receptor (beta chain) was seen only a few times. Antigen: not known. These data come from a study of T-cell reconstitution after alpha-beta-depleted transplantation in children. The study, taken as a whole, reports: T-cell counts and diversity were attributed mostly to newly produced T cells one year after transplant.

For TCRbeta, the library was prepared with unique molecular identifiers. TCRdb processed the PCR reads anew with MiXCR; each CDR3 protein has one entry. The data contain about a million distinct CDR3 sequences, under 30% of them singletons. The ends were cut back, 3 bases at V and 6 bases at J, with 10 bases in the middle. Germline CDR1 is SGHRS and CDR2 is YFSETQ. The CDR3 is made up of 12 amino acids. The sequenced sample was PBMCs, mostly from graft donor cells, obtained 360 days after TCRalphabeta/CD19-depleted stem cell transplant. This sequence was found in a boy less than two years old who had a stem cell transplant for SCID, so the T cells may come from the graft donor. The chain carries TRBV5-1 and TRBJ2-7; TRBD1 might be the D (5 bases). CDR3 bases: TGCGCCAGCAGCTCTCAGGGTCTCGAGCAGTACTTC. The encoded protein is CASSSQGLEQYF.